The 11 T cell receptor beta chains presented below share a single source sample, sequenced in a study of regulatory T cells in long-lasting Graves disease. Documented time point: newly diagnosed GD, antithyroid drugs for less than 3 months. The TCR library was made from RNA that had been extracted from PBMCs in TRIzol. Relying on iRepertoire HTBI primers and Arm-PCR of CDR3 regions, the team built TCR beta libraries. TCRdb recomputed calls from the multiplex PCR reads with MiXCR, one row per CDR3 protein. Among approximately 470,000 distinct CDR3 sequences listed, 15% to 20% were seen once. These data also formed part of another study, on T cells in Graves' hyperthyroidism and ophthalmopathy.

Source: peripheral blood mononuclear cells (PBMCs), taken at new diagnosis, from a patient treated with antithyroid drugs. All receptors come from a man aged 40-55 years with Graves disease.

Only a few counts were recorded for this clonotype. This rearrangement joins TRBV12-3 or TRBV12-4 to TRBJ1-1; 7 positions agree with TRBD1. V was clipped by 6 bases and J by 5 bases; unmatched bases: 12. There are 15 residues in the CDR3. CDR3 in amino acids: CASRPAGGSRTEAFF. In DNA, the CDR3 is TGTGCCAGCAGGCCTGCAGGGGGTAGTAGGACTGAAGCTTTCTTT.

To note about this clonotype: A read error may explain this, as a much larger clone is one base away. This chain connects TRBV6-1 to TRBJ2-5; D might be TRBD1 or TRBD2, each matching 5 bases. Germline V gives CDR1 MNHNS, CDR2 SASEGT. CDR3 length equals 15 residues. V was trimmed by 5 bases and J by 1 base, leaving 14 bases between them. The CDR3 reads CASSSTGTFQETQYF. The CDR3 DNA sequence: TGTGCCAGCAGTAGTACCGGGACGTTCCAAGAGACCCAGTACTTC.

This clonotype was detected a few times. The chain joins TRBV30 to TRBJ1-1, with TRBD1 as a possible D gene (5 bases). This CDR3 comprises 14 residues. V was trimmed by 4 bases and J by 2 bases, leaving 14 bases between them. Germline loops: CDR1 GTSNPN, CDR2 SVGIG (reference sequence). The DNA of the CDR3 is TGTGCCTGGACCGAAGGGGCAGGAAACACTGAAGCTTTCTTT. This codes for CAWTEGAGNTEAFF.

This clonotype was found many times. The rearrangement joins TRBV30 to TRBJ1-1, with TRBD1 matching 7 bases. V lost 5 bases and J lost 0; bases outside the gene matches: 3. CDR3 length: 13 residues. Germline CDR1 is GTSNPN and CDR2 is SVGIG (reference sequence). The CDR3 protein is CAWSGQMNTEAFF. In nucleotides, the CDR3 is TGTGCCTGGTCGGGACAGATGAACACTGAAGCTTTCTTT.

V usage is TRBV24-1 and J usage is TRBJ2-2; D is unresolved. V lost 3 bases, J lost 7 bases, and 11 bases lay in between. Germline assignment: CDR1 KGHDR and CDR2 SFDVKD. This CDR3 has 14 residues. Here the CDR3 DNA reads TGTGCCACCAGTGATCGATCTGGGGTCGGGGAGCTGTTTTTT. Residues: CATSDRSGVGELFF.

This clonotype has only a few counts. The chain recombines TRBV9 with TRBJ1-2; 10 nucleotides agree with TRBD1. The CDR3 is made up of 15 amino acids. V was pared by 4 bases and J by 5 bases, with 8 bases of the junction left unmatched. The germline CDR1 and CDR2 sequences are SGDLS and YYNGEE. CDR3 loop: CASSPTRTGGYGYTF. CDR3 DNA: TGTGCCAGCAGCCCGACCCGGACAGGGGGGTATGGCTACACCTTC.

CDR3 coding DNA: TGTGCCACCAGCCTAGCGGCCTACAATGAGCAGTTCTTC. This translates into CATSLAAYNEQFF. The chain employs TRBV24-1 and TRBJ2-1, with TRBD2 matching 7 bases. V lost 7 bases, J lost 2 bases, and 1 base stayed unmatched. The CDR3 covers 13 residues. Germline V gives CDR1 KGHDR, CDR2 SFDVKD.

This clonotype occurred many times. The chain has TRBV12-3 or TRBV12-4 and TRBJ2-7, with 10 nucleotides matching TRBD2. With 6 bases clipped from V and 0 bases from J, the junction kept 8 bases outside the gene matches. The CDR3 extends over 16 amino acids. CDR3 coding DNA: TGTGCCAGCAGAGGGACTAGCGACGCCCCCTCCTACGAGCAGTACTTC. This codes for CASRGTSDAPSYEQYF.

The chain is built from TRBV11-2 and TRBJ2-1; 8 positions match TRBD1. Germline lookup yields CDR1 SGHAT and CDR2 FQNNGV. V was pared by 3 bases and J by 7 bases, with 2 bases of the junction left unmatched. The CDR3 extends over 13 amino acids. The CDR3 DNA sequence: TGTGCCAGCAGCTTCCGACAGGGGAATGAGCAGTTCTTC. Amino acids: CASSFRQGNEQFF.

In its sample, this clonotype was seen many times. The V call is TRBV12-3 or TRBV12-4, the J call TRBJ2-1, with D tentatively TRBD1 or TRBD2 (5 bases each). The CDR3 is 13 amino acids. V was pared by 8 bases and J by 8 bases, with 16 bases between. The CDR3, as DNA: TGTGCCAGCGTTACGGGGCCGGGCGATGAGCAGTTCTTC. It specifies CASVTGPGDEQFF.

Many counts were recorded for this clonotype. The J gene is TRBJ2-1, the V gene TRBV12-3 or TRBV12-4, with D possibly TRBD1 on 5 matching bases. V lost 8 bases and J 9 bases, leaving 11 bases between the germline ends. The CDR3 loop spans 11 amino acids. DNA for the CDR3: TGTGCCAGCGGTAGGGGCAGTGAGCAGTTCTTC. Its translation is CASGRGSEQFF.